These T cell receptor beta chains were read from a single sample in a study of shared clonotypes between healthy human individuals. The assay was immunoSEQ multiplex PCR, and TCRdb's table has in-frame clones only and misses some. The data contain 150,000 to 200,000 clones, roughly 93% of them seen just once; the ten biggest clones take up more than 0.065%. The source material was naive CD4+ T cells sorted from blood. These receptors were obtained from a woman in her 30s in good health. Both conserved end residues are part of each CDR3. A D gene is named only where the DNA matches it firmly. Some rows mark clone size as missing; the rest say once, few, many or name a class of expanded clone.

TRBJ2-7	18	-	TRBV5-8	TRBD2	CASSLVMVASGRSYEQYF	TGTGCCAGCAGCTTGGTGATGGTGGCTAGCGGGCGTTCCTACGAGCAGTACTTC
TRBJ1-2	14	few	TRBV5-1	TRBD1	CASSLDRTGYGYTF	TGCGCCAGCAGCTTGGATAGGACAGGGTATGGCTACACCTTC
TRBJ1-1	14	-	TRBV28	-	CAWGGQYMNTEAFF	TGTGCCTGGGGGGGACAATACATGAACACTGAAGCTTTCTTT
TRBJ1-1	14	-	TRBV4-2	TRBD1	CASSFQGADTEAFF	TGTGCCAGCAGCTTCCAGGGGGCTGACACTGAAGCTTTCTTT
TRBJ1-5	15	-	TRBV19	TRBD1	CASSIEGQSNQPQHF	TGTGCCAGTAGTATAGAGGGACAGTCAAATCAGCCCCAGCATTTT
TRBJ1-5	15	-	TRBV13	-	CASSFGLGVDQPQHF	TGTGCCAGCAGCTTCGGTCTGGGGGTCGATCAGCCCCAGCATTTT
TRBJ1-3	16	-	TRBV19	-	CASRPREGFSGNTIYF	TGTGCCAGTAGGCCCCGCGAGGGGTTTTCTGGAAACACCATATATTTT
TRBJ2-7	13	-	TRBV28	-	CASRETSSYEQYF	TGTGCCAGCAGAGAGACTAGTTCCTACGAGCAGTACTTC
TRBJ2-7	16	-	TRBV7-9	-	CASGRGSGTASYEQYF	TGTGCCAGCGGTCGGGGAAGCGGGACAGCCTCCTACGAGCAGTACTTC
TRBJ1-4	16	-	TRBV6-5	-	CASSYSTGMLNEKLFF	TGTGCCAGCAGTTACTCGACAGGAATGCTTAATGAAAAACTGTTTTTT
TRBJ1-3	14	-	TRBV2	-	CASRELSSGNTIYF	TGTGCCAGCAGAGAGTTGAGCTCTGGAAACACCATATATTTT
TRBJ2-7	17	-	TRBV11-2	TRBD2	CASSPNPTSGDSYEQYF	TGTGCCAGCAGCCCTAACCCGACTAGCGGGGACTCCTACGAGCAGTACTTC
TRBJ1-1	14	once	TRBV5-1	-	CASSPRGVNTEAFF	TGCGCCAGCAGCCCGAGGGGTGTGAACACTGAAGCTTTCTTT
TRBJ1-5	14	few	TRBV28	-	CASTQGGQNQPQHF	TGTGCCAGCACCCAGGGTGGGCAGAACCAGCCCCAGCATTTT
TRBJ1-5	16	-	TRBV19	-	CASSIGTTYSNQPQHF	TGTGCCAGTAGTATCGGGACAACCTATAGCAATCAGCCCCAGCATTTT
TRBJ2-7	15	-	TRBV28	-	CASSLWVALSYEQYF	TGTGCCAGCAGTTTATGGGTAGCGTTATCCTACGAGCAGTACTTC
TRBJ2-7	15	-	TRBV28	-	CASSFTSLLSYEQYF	TGTGCCAGCAGTTTTACAAGTCTACTCTCCTACGAGCAGTACTTC
TRBJ1-4	15	-	TRBV5-1	-	CASSLKAGTNEKLFF	TGCGCCAGCAGCTTGAAAGCGGGTACTAATGAAAAACTGTTTTTT
TRBJ2-7	15	-	TRBV18	TRBD2	CASSPAGGENYEQYF	TGTGCCAGCTCACCGGCGGGAGGTGAGAACTACGAGCAGTACTTC
TRBJ2-2	17	-	TRBV7-9	TRBD1	CASSPRRDSSNTGELFF	TGTGCCAGCAGCCCAAGAAGGGACAGCTCGAACACCGGGGAGCTGTTTTTT
TRBJ2-7	12	-	TRBV10-2	-	CASSSHSYEQYF	TGCGCCAGCAGTAGCCACTCCTACGAGCAGTACTTC
TRBJ2-7	13	-	TRBV2	TRBD2	CASRVGTSNEQYF	TGTGCCAGCAGGGTAGGGACTAGCAACGAGCAGTACTTC
TRBJ1-6	17	-	TRBV10-3	-	CAISELMRPTYNSPLHF	TGTGCCATCAGTGAGCTTATGCGTCCAACCTATAATTCACCCCTCCACTTT
TRBJ2-7	15	-	TRBV7-3	-	CASSAQLVGTYEQYF	TGTGCCAGCAGCGCCCAGCTTGTGGGTACCTACGAGCAGTACTTC
TRBJ2-6	18	-	TRBV27	-	CASSLLTGSTPGANVLTF	TGTGCCAGCAGTCTCCTGACAGGTTCTACACCTGGGGCCAACGTCCTGACTTTC
TRBJ2-7	14	-	TRBV11-2	-	CASSRGVSSYEQYF	TGTGCCAGCAGCCGCGGAGTTAGCTCCTACGAGCAGTACTTC
TRBJ2-7	11	-	TRBV29-1	-	CSVFSGNEQYF	TGCAGCGTTTTTAGCGGTAACGAGCAGTACTTC
TRBJ2-7	14	-	TRBV11-1	-	CASSLVDGPYEQYF	TGTGCCAGCAGCTTAGTGGACGGACCCTACGAGCAGTACTTC
TRBJ1-4	16	-	TRBV5-1	-	CASSLNSPRSNEKLFF	TGCGCCAGCAGCTTGAACTCCCCTCGAAGTAATGAAAAACTGTTTTTT
TRBJ2-7	15	-	TRBV6-1	TRBD1	CASSEFGTGSYEQYF	TGTGCCAGCAGTGAATTCGGGACAGGGTCCTACGAGCAGTACTTC
TRBJ2-7	14	-	TRBV25-1	TRBD1	CASSDRQGRDEQYF	TGTGCCAGCAGTGATAGACAGGGCCGGGACGAGCAGTACTTC
TRBJ2-3	16	-	TRBV7-6	-	CASSQVGDLYTDTQYF	TGTGCCAGCAGTCAAGTGGGGGACTTGTACACAGATACGCAGTATTTT
TRBJ2-7	15	-	TRBV18	-	CASSPRTESSYEQYF	TGTGCCAGCTCACCAAGGACTGAGAGCTCCTACGAGCAGTACTTC
TRBJ1-5	14	-	TRBV5-1	TRBD1	CASSTTGVNQPQHF	TGCGCCAGCAGTACGACAGGGGTCAATCAGCCCCAGCATTTT
TRBJ2-7	15	-	TRBV28	-	CASTSAIGRAYEQYF	TGTGCCAGCACTTCGGCTATCGGCAGAGCCTACGAGCAGTACTTC
TRBJ1-5	17	-	TRBV28	TRBD1	CASTYRWTGRRNQPQHF	TGTGCCAGCACCTACAGATGGACAGGAAGGCGCAATCAGCCCCAGCATTTT
TRBJ1-2	16	-	TRBV7-8	-	CASSLGQVLANYGYTF	TGTGCCAGCAGCTTAGGGCAGGTCCTAGCTAACTATGGCTACACCTTC
TRBJ1-5	15	-	TRBV15	TRBD1	CATSRGDRDHQPQHF	TGTGCCACCAGCAGAGGGGACAGGGACCATCAGCCCCAGCATTTT
TRBJ2-1	11	-	TRBV30	-	CAYEAGFEQFF	TGTGCCTACGAGGCGGGGTTTGAGCAGTTCTTC
TRBJ2-2	15	-	TRBV5-1	-	CASNPGVSNTGELFF	TGCGCCAGCAATCCAGGAGTATCGAACACCGGGGAGCTGTTTTTT
TRBJ2-5	15	-	TRBV19	TRBD1	CASSPRTGIGETQYF	TGTGCCAGTAGTCCGCGGACAGGGATCGGCGAGACCCAGTACTTC
TRBJ1-1	16	-	TRBV4-2	TRBD1	CASSLLAGTANTEAFF	TGTGCCAGCAGCTTATTGGCCGGGACAGCGAACACTGAAGCTTTCTTT
TRBJ1-5	15	-	TRBV5-1	-	CASSLGSELNQPQHF	TGCGCCAGCAGCTTGGGGAGTGAACTCAATCAGCCCCAGCATTTT
TRBJ2-5	17	-	TRBV5-6	TRBD1	CASSPDPGTGLRETQYF	TGTGCCAGCAGCCCCGACCCCGGGACAGGGTTGAGAGAGACCCAGTACTTC
TRBJ2-7	14	-	TRBV6-1	-	CASSGLEGVDEQYF	TGTGCCAGCAGTGGTCTTGAGGGGGTGGACGAGCAGTACTTC
TRBJ1-5	16	-	TRBV28	-	CASSAPTGISNQPQHF	TGTGCCAGCAGTGCACCCACAGGGATTAGCAATCAGCCCCAGCATTTT
TRBJ2-7	14	few	TRBV28	-	CASSLPDRSYEQYF	TGTGCCAGCAGTTTGCCTGACAGGTCCTACGAGCAGTACTTC
TRBJ1-1	15	-	TRBV5-1	-	CASSLDAWGNTEAFF	TGCGCCAGCAGCTTGGATGCTTGGGGGAACACTGAAGCTTTCTTT
TRBJ1-4	15	-	TRBV7-2	-	CASSLALGAGEKLFF	TGTGCCAGCAGCTTAGCGCTAGGGGCGGGAGAAAAACTGTTTTTT
TRBJ1-3	15	-	TRBV6-1	-	CASSEQGLTGNTIYF	TGTGCCAGCAGTGAGCAGGGTCTAACTGGAAACACCATATATTTT